This TCR beta chain was captured in a study of cytomegalovirus exposure and HLA in healthy donors. Germline V gives CDR1 SGDLS, CDR2 YYNGEE. The CDR3 covers 15 residues. Trimming took off 6 bases at V and 0 bases at J, with 13 bases between the two ends. PCR amplification relied on 60 Vbeta primers (plus 13 Jbeta primers). TCRdb's copy holds only in-frame clones and misses some; the assay was immunoSEQ multiplex PCR. The sample holds 100,000 to 150,000 clones, around 79% seen once. This sequence was found in a woman in her 40s in good health and CMV-seropositive. Material for sequencing was PBMCs. The rearrangement links TRBV9 to TRBJ2-1; D gene unclear. The CDR3 sequence: CASTSETSSYNEQFF. In nucleotides, the CDR3 is TGTGCCAGCACCTCAGAAACCAGCTCCTACAATGAGCAGTTCTTC. The complete variable domain, with remaining parts taken from reference TRBV9 and TRBJ2-1, reads DSGVTQTPKHLITATGQRVTLRCSPRSGDLSVYWYQQSLDQGLQFLIQYYNGEERAKGNILERFSAQQFPDLHSELNLSSLELGDSALYFCASTSETSSYNEQFFGPGTRLTVL.